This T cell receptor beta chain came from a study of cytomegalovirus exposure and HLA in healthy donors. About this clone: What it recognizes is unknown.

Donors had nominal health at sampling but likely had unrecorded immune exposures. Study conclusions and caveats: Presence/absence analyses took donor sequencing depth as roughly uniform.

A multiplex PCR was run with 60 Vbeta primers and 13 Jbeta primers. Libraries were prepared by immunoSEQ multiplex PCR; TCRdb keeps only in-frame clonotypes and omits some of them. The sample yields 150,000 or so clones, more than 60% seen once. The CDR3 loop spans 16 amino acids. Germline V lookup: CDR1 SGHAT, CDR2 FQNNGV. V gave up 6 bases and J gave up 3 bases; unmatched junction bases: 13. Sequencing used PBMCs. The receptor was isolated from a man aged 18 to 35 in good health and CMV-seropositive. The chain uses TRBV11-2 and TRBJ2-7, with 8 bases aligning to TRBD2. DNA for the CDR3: TGTGCCAGCAGTTCATTTAGCGGGAACCTCCGCTACGAGCAGTACTTC. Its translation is CASSSFSGNLRYEQYF.